This TCR beta chain originates from a study of cytomegalovirus exposure and HLA in healthy donors. PCR amplification relied on 60 Vbeta primers (plus 13 Jbeta primers). TCRdb's copy holds only in-frame clones and misses some; the assay was immunoSEQ multiplex PCR. This sample's table has over 25,000 clones. CDR1 and CDR2 (germline): MNHEY, SVGAGI. V was pared by 0 bases and J by 7 bases, with 14 bases between. CDR3 length: 15 amino acids. V gene TRBV6-5 combines with J gene TRBJ2-3, with D possibly matching TRBD1 (6 bases). The TCR was taken from a man aged 25 to 40 in good health and CMV-seronegative. Sequences were obtained from PBMCs. CDR3 residues: CASSYSPQGSYTQYF. CDR3 DNA: TGTGCCAGCAGTTACTCCCCCCAGGGGAGCTATACGCAGTATTTT.